This record covers a single T cell receptor beta chain. TCRdb itself ran the 5' RACE reads through MiXCR, one entry per CDR3 protein. The repertoire holds under 350,000 distinct CDR3 sequences, with around 15% as singletons. This entry is derived from a study of T-cell memory formation after mild COVID-19. Germline V gives CDR1 SEHNR, CDR2 FQNEAQ (reference sequence). Trimming pared 3 bases from V and 3 bases from J, leaving 3 bases between. The CDR3 loop spans 12 amino acids. The sequenced sample consisted of PBMCs or a T cell subset sorted from them (not recorded which). The clonotype comes from a man aged 18 to 29 who had mild COVID-19 (a few samples of this study predate the infection). Cell type and time point are not known. The chain links TRBV7-9 to TRBJ1-5, with D unclear. The CDR3 is CASSFYNQPQHF. DNA for the CDR3: TGTGCCAGCAGCTTTTACAATCAGCCCCAGCATTTT.